The clone carrying this T cell receptor (beta chain) was seen once. TCRdb's table, derived via immunoSEQ multiplex PCR, lists solely in-frame clones and lacks some. The sample has tens of thousands of clones; about 86% are singletons. The data were obtained in a study of blood T cell repertoires in COVID-19. Germline V gene sequence: CDR1 MGHDK, CDR2 SYGVNS. This CDR3 contains 16 residues. The ends were cut back, 4 bases at V and 7 bases at J, with 17 bases in the middle. The sequenced material came from peripheral blood. The chain is built from TRBV25-1 and TRBJ1-6; D possibly corresponds to TRBD1 (5 bases). This TCR came from a human donor in a cohort sampled during active COVID-19. The chain's CDR3 is CASSGFRGEVNSPLHF. The CDR3 region has the DNA TGTGCCAGCAGTGGTTTCCGGGGGGAAGTCAATTCACCCCTCCACTTT.